The source of this T cell receptor beta chain is a study of shared clonotypes between healthy human individuals. Germline CDR1 PRHDT, CDR2 FYEKMQ (reference sequence). The CDR3 loop spans 13 amino acids. V lost 3 bases, J lost 3 bases, and 9 bases lay in between. Sequencing used immunoSEQ multiplex PCR; TCRdb keeps in-frame clones, though not all of them. The sample lists roughly 100,000 clones; just over 65% were seen once. This receptor was taken from a woman aged 25 to 39 in good health. The chain combines TRBV13 with TRBJ2-7; D is unresolved. The specimen was memory CD8+ T cells sorted from blood. Subset described: CD45RO+ cells pooled with CCR7-negative TemRA cells. The CDR3, as DNA: TGTGCCAGCAGCTTCCCACAAGGCTACGAGCAGTACTTC. It specifies CASSFPQGYEQYF.